A selection of T cell receptor beta chains follows, all from one sample in a study of cytomegalovirus exposure and HLA in healthy donors. Measured with immunoSEQ multiplex PCR; TCRdb has only the in-frame clones, and not every one. The sample shows around 130,000 clones, 60% to 85% of them seen only once. The sequencing sample was made of PBMCs. These receptors came from a young woman in good health and CMV-seronegative. CDR3s include the opening cysteine and the closing phenylalanine or tryptophan. D genes are given only for firm matches. A clone size is listed for some rows: how often the clone was seen (once, few, many), or a class if it is expanded.

V: TRBV30
J: TRBJ1-2
D: TRBD1
size: once
CDR3: CAWEPGQPNYGYTF
DNA: TGTGCCTGGGAGCCGGGACAGCCAAACTATGGCTACACCTTC

V: TRBV7-6
J: TRBJ1-1
D: .
size: .
CDR3: CASSLESWREAFF
DNA: TGTGCCAGCAGCTTAGAAAGTTGGAGGGAAGCTTTCTTT

V: TRBV6-6
J: TRBJ2-1
D: TRBD2
size: once
CDR3: CASSLAGGGYNEQFF
DNA: TGTGCCAGCAGCTTAGCGGGAGGAGGGTACAATGAGCAGTTCTTC

V: TRBV6-5
J: TRBJ2-7
D: .
size: once
CDR3: CASSLSGYGEQYF
DNA: TGTGCCAGCAGCTTAAGCGGTTACGGCGAGCAGTACTTC

V: TRBV5-6
J: TRBJ2-5
D: TRBD1
size: .
CDR3: CASSLEPDRARETQYF
DNA: TGTGCCAGCAGCTTGGAACCCGACAGGGCTCGGGAGACCCAGTACTTC

V: TRBV5-1
J: TRBJ2-5
D: TRBD2
size: .
CDR3: CASRLGLAGVETQYF
DNA: TGCGCCAGCAGGTTGGGACTAGCGGGAGTGGAGACCCAGTACTTC

V: TRBV7-4
J: TRBJ1-1
D: .
size: .
CDR3: CASTPTRVNTEAFF
DNA: TGTGCCAGCACCCCGACAAGAGTGAACACTGAAGCTTTCTTT

V: TRBV2
J: TRBJ2-7
D: .
size: few
CDR3: CASSAGWGEQYF
DNA: TGTGCCAGCAGTGCAGGGTGGGGCGAGCAGTACTTC

V: TRBV20-1
J: TRBJ1-1
D: .
size: .
CDR3: CSGELGTEAFF
DNA: TGCAGTGGGGAGCTAGGCACTGAAGCTTTCTTT

V: TRBV10-2
J: TRBJ2-2
D: TRBD2
size: .
CDR3: CASSDAGTTGTGELFF
DNA: TGCGCCAGCAGTGACGCCGGGACTACGGGCACCGGGGAGCTGTTTTTT

V: TRBV30
J: TRBJ1-4
D: TRBD1
size: .
CDR3: CAGNRGPEKLFF
DNA: TGTGCCGGGAACAGGGGGCCTGAAAAACTGTTTTTT

V: TRBV5-1
J: TRBJ2-2
D: .
size: .
CDR3: CAVRGGDTGELFF
DNA: TGCGCAGTTAGAGGAGGGGACACCGGGGAGCTGTTTTTT

V: TRBV2
J: TRBJ2-3
D: .
size: .
CDR3: CASGASGDTQYF
DNA: TGTGCCAGTGGGGCATCGGGAGATACGCAGTATTTT

V: TRBV2
J: TRBJ2-1
D: TRBD2
size: few
CDR3: CASSEETSGSREFF
DNA: TGTGCCAGCAGTGAGGAGACTAGCGGGAGTCGGGAGTTCTTC

V: TRBV15
J: TRBJ1-2
D: .
size: .
CDR3: CATSRDAGGVGYTF
DNA: TGTGCCACCAGCAGAGATGCGGGAGGAGTAGGCTACACCTTC

V: TRBV5-8
J: TRBJ1-1
D: TRBD1
size: .
CDR3: CASSTWDRSTEAFF
DNA: TGTGCCAGCAGCACATGGGACAGAAGCACTGAAGCTTTCTTT

V: TRBV5-1
J: TRBJ2-7
D: TRBD2
size: .
CDR3: CASGQRENYEQYF
DNA: TGCGCCAGCGGCCAGCGGGAGAACTACGAGCAGTACTTC

V: TRBV4-1
J: TRBJ2-1
D: TRBD2
size: few
CDR3: CASSPQSGLVVGNEQFF
DNA: TGCGCCAGCAGCCCCCAGTCAGGACTAGTGGTAGGAAATGAGCAGTTCTTC

V: TRBV29-1
J: TRBJ2-2
D: TRBD2
size: few
CDR3: CSGRLATGELFF
DNA: TGCAGCGGGCGACTAGCGACCGGGGAGCTGTTTTTT

V: TRBV11-2
J: TRBJ2-7
D: TRBD1
size: .
CDR3: CASSFGTGGAYEQYF
DNA: TGTGCCAGCAGCTTCGGGACAGGGGGTGCCTACGAGCAGTACTTC

V: TRBV29-1
J: TRBJ1-4
D: .
size: .
CDR3: CSVEEQPNEKLLF
DNA: TGCAGCGTTGAGGAACAGCCGAATGAAAAACTGCTTTTT

V: TRBV27
J: TRBJ2-5
D: TRBD1
size: .
CDR3: CASILAVQHRDSGQETQYF
DNA: TGTGCCAGCATCCTTGCCGTGCAGCACCGGGACAGCGGTCAAGAGACCCAGTACTTC

V: TRBV9
J: TRBJ1-1
D: .
size: .
CDR3: CASSVGGKGDTEAFF
DNA: TGTGCCAGCAGCGTAGGGGGCAAAGGTGACACTGAAGCTTTCTTT

V: TRBV19
J: TRBJ1-5
D: .
size: .
CDR3: CASSHKDSGNQPQHF
DNA: TGTGCCAGTTCCCACAAGGACTCCGGGAATCAGCCCCAGCATTTT

V: TRBV7-9
J: TRBJ1-2
D: .
size: .
CDR3: CASSLLGDGYTF
DNA: TGTGCCAGCAGCTTACTTGGAGACGGCTACACCTTC

V: TRBV7-2
J: TRBJ2-5
D: TRBD2
size: .
CDR3: CASSLVLAGPKETQYF
DNA: TGTGCCAGCAGCTTAGTGCTAGCGGGCCCCAAAGAGACCCAGTACTTC

V: TRBV4-1
J: TRBJ2-1
D: TRBD2
size: .
CDR3: CASSPILAEIYNEQFF
DNA: TGCGCCAGCAGCCCTATTCTAGCGGAGATCTACAATGAGCAGTTCTTC

V: TRBV18
J: TRBJ2-5
D: TRBD2
size: .
CDR3: CASSQTSGSQETQYF
DNA: TGTGCCAGCTCGCAGACTAGCGGGAGTCAGGAGACCCAGTACTTC

V: TRBV9
J: TRBJ1-5
D: TRBD1
size: .
CDR3: CASSVGPAGGQPQHF
DNA: TGTGCCAGCAGCGTCGGCCCGGCAGGGGGTCAGCCCCAGCATTTT

V: TRBV6-5
J: TRBJ2-3
D: .
size: .
CDR3: CASSYRELDYTQYF
DNA: TGTGCCAGCAGTTACCGTGAGCTTGACTATACGCAGTATTTT

V: TRBV5-6
J: TRBJ1-4
D: .
size: once
CDR3: CASSMNRDGATNEKLFF
DNA: TGTGCCAGCAGCATGAACAGGGACGGTGCAACTAATGAAAAACTGTTTTTT

V: TRBV6-1
J: TRBJ1-2
D: .
size: few
CDR3: CASSERQDGYTF
DNA: TGTGCCAGCAGTGAAAGACAGGATGGCTACACCTTC

V: TRBV5-4
J: TRBJ2-7
D: TRBD2
size: .
CDR3: CASRPSGSYEQYF
DNA: TGTGCCAGCAGACCTAGCGGGAGCTACGAGCAGTACTTC

V: TRBV30
J: TRBJ1-1
D: .
size: .
CDR3: CAWTSTGTEAFF
DNA: TGTGCCTGGACCTCGACGGGCACTGAAGCTTTCTTT

V: TRBV29-1
J: TRBJ2-5
D: TRBD2
size: .
CDR3: CSAWGISGRASSGETQYF
DNA: TGCAGCGCTTGGGGGATAAGCGGGAGGGCTTCGTCGGGAGAGACCCAGTACTTC

V: TRBV4-1
J: TRBJ2-7
D: .
size: once
CDR3: CASSWAVSYEQYF
DNA: TGCGCCAGCAGCTGGGCCGTCTCCTACGAGCAGTACTTC

V: TRBV7-9
J: TRBJ2-7
D: .
size: once
CDR3: CASSLVGAAPSSYEQYF
DNA: TGTGCCAGCAGCTTAGTGGGGGCTGCGCCCAGCTCCTACGAGCAGTACTTC

V: TRBV15
J: TRBJ2-2
D: TRBD2
size: .
CDR3: CATSTLQDFLAGSNTGELFF
DNA: TGTGCCACCAGCACGTTACAGGACTTCCTAGCGGGTTCGAACACCGGGGAGCTGTTTTTT

V: TRBV4-2
J: TRBJ2-2
D: .
size: .
CDR3: CASTAERNTGKLFF
DNA: TGTGCCAGCACCGCGGAAAGGAACACCGGGAAGCTGTTTTTT

V: TRBV30
J: TRBJ2-7
D: TRBD1
size: few
CDR3: CAWGDLGVARGPYEQYF
DNA: TGTGCCTGGGGGGACTTAGGCGTGGCCAGGGGGCCTTACGAGCAGTACTTC

V: TRBV25-1
J: TRBJ2-5
D: .
size: few
CDR3: CASSRRSGETQYF
DNA: TGTGCCAGCAGCAGGAGGTCGGGGGAGACCCAGTACTTC